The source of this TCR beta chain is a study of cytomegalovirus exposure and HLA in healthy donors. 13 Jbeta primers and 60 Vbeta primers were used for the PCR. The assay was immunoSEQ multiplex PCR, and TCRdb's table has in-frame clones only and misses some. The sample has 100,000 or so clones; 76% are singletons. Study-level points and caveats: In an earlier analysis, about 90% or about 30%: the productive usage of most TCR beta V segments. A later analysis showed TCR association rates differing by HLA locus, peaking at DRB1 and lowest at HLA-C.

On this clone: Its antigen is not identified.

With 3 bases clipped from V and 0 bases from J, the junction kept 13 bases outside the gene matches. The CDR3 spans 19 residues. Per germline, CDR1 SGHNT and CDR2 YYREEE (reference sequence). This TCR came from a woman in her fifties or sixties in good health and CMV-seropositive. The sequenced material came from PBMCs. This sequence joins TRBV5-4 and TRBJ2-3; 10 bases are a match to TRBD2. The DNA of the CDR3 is TGTGCCAGCAGCTCCGTTGGACTAGCGGAAGATTCTAGCACAGATACGCAGTATTTT. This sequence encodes CASSSVGLAEDSSTDTQYF.